Below, 26 T cell receptor beta chains from the same sample are listed, as sequenced in a study of blood T cell repertoires in COVID-19. Sequenced by immunoSEQ multiplex PCR; TCRdb stores in-frame clones only, minus some. The table lists 200,000 or so clones, nearly 85% of them singletons. Sequenced input: peripheral blood. The source of these receptors is a woman under 40 with acute or convalescent COVID-19.

The CDR3 spells CSVQQTGGADYGYTF. As DNA, the CDR3 is TGCAGCGTTCAACAGACAGGGGGCGCGGACTATGGCTACACCTTC. V usage is TRBV29-1 and J usage is TRBJ1-2; 10 nucleotides line up with TRBD1. The CDR3 is 15 amino acids. The V segment lost 5 bases and the J segment 3 bases; nucleotides outside the gene matches: 9. Germline CDR1 reads SQVTM; CDR2 reads ANQGSEA.

This clone was counted once. The gene calls are TRBV5-4 and TRBJ2-7, with 7 bases identical to TRBD1. CDR1 is SGHNT and CDR2 is YYREEE in the germline V gene (reference sequence). V was clipped by 4 bases and J by 4 bases; unmatched bases: 8. The CDR3 contains 14 residues. Here the CDR3 DNA reads TGTGCCAGCAGCGCCCGGGACAGTCAGTACGAGCAGTACTTC. This codes for CASSARDSQYEQYF. Full variable domain (remainder filled in from reference TRBV5-4 and TRBJ2-7): ETGVTQSPTHLIKTRGQQVTLRCSSQSGHNTVSWYQQALGQGPQFIFQYYREEENGRGNFPPRFSGLQFPNYSSELNVNALELDDSALYLCASSARDSQYEQYFGPGTRLTVT.

This clone occurred once. This chain uses TRBV28 with TRBJ1-6, with D perhaps TRBD1 (6 bases). The germline CDR1 and CDR2 sequences are MDHEN and SYDVKM. This CDR3 comprises 13 residues. V was clipped by 8 bases and J by 7 bases, with 12 bases between them. The CDR3 coding sequence is TGTGCCAGCTGGGGGCCGGGGAATTCACCCCTCCACTTT. This gives the protein CASWGPGNSPLHF.

V and J are TRBV7-6 and TRBJ2-2, with D tentatively TRBD2 (6 bases). There are 17 residues in the CDR3. V gave up 1 base and J gave up 4 bases, with 16 bases separating them. The germline V gene encodes CDR1 SGHVS and CDR2 FNYEAQ. This CDR3 is CASSLVAGDSFTGELFF. As DNA, the CDR3 is TGTGCCAGCAGCTTAGTGGCCGGGGACTCCTTCACCGGGGAGCTGTTTTTT.

The rearrangement joins TRBV27 to TRBJ2-7, with 9 bases aligning to TRBD1. The CDR3 spans 13 residues. Losses at the gene ends were 6 bases for V and 5 bases for J; bases not matched to a gene: 5. Per the germline V gene, CDR1 is MNHEY and CDR2 is SMNVEV (reference sequence). The CDR3 DNA follows: TGTGCCAGCAGGACCACAGGGGGCCACGAGCAGTACTTC. Protein sequence: CASRTTGGHEQYF.

In this sample, this clone turned up once. The rearrangement joins TRBV6-5 to TRBJ2-7, with 10 bases fitting TRBD1. The CDR3 consists of 14 residues. Germline V gene sequence: CDR1 MNHEY, CDR2 SVGAGI. J lost 5 bases, V lost 6 bases, and 7 bases had no gene match. This CDR3 is CASSWTGGKNEQYF. For the CDR3, the DNA is TGTGCCAGCAGCTGGACAGGGGGAAAAAACGAGCAGTACTTC.

The V gene is TRBV7-2, the J gene TRBJ1-2; D is possibly TRBD1 (6 bases). V was cut by 0 bases and J by 6 bases, with 20 bases left in between. The germline CDR1 and CDR2 sequences are SGHTA and FQGNSA. This CDR3 comprises 17 residues. The CDR3 nucleotides are TGTGCCAGCAGCTTAGCTACTGGGGGGGGGCCGAGGAATGGCTACACCTTC. Amino acid sequence: CASSLATGGGPRNGYTF.

The V and J genes are TRBV7-9 and TRBJ2-1; 10 bases agree with TRBD2. The ends lost 1 base at V and 13 bases at J; junction bases unmatched: 4. CDR1 is SEHNR, CDR2 FQNEAQ, per germline (reference sequence). This CDR3 spans 13 amino acids. The CDR3 is CASSLDTSGIQFF. CDR3 in DNA: TGTGCCAGCAGCTTAGACACTAGCGGGATACAGTTCTTC.

The chain recombines TRBV6-2 or TRBV6-3 with TRBJ1-2, with 10 bases lining up with TRBD1. This CDR3 is built from 15 residues. V lost 6 bases, J lost 6 bases, and 10 bases stayed unmatched. CDR1 MNHEY and CDR2 SVGEGT come from the germline V gene. In DNA form, the CDR3 reads TGTGCCAGCAGCCTACTGGGACAGGGGATGAATGGCTACACCTTC. It codes for CASSLLGQGMNGYTF.

The chain recombines TRBV5-1 with TRBJ2-5; D is perhaps TRBD2 (6 bases). Germline V gives CDR1 SGHRS, CDR2 YFSETQ. V lost 2 bases and J 3 bases, leaving 11 bases between the germline ends. The length of the CDR3 is 14 residues. CDR3 nucleotide sequence: TGCGCCAGCAGCTTAATGGGACTCGAAGAGACCCAGTACTTC. It translates to CASSLMGLEETQYF.

Here the CDR3 reads CASSVNRAGYTF. The CDR3 DNA reads as TGTGCCAGTAGTGTGAACAGGGCTGGCTACACCTTC. This chain joins TRBV19 and TRBJ1-2, with D tentatively TRBD1 (6 bases). The CDR3 runs 12 residues. Between the trimmed V and J ends, which lost 5 bases and 7 bases, there was a span of 11 bases. CDR1 is LNHDA and CDR2 is SQIVND in the germline V gene (reference sequence).

This clone was picked up one time. This chain joins TRBV3-1 (or the pseudogene TRBV3-2) and TRBJ2-1, with 8 bases aligning to TRBD2. With 4 bases clipped from V and 6 bases from J, the junction kept 5 bases outside the gene matches. Germline assignment: CDR1 LGHDT and CDR2 YNNKEL (reference sequence). CDR3 length equals 14 residues. CDR3 nucleotides: TGTGCCAGCAGCCGGGGACTAGGTGGCAATGAGCAGTTCTTC. Residues: CASSRGLGGNEQFF.

This clone was detected only a few times. This chain links TRBV2 with TRBJ2-1; TRBD2 agrees at 11 bases. The CDR3 sequence is 18 residues long. The junction had 18 bases not matched to a gene; V was cut back by 7 bases and J by 7 bases. From germline, CDR1 is SNHLY and CDR2 FYNNEI. CDR3 nucleotides: TGTGCCAGCACCGGAACCTCTATAGCGGGAGGGAAGGCGAATGAGCAGTTCTTC. Its protein is CASTGTSIAGGKANEQFF.

About this clone: The identical CDR3 is also encoded by other nucleotide sequences in the sample. The chain combines TRBV24-1 with TRBJ2-3; 7 nucleotides line up with TRBD1. The CDR3 loop spans 16 amino acids. Germline CDR1 KGHDR, CDR2 SFDVKD. J lost 1 base, V lost 4 bases, and 7 bases had no gene match. This CDR3 is CATSDYRGEGTDTQYF. The CDR3 DNA sequence: TGTGCCACCAGTGACTACAGGGGTGAGGGCACAGATACGCAGTATTTT.

The chain couples TRBV7-2 to TRBJ2-5; TRBD2 aligns across 15 bases. Germline-derived CDR1 and CDR2 are SGHTA and FQGNSA. The J segment lost 0 bases and the V segment lost 4 bases, leaving 3 bases of the junction unmatched. The CDR3 consists of 17 residues. The CDR3, as DNA: TGTGCCAGCAGCTGGGGGACTAGCGGGGGGTACCAAGAGACCCAGTACTTC. This sequence encodes CASSWGTSGGYQETQYF.

The J gene is TRBJ2-2, the V gene TRBV11-2, with D possibly matching TRBD1 (6 bases). With 1 base removed from V and 6 bases from J, the gap between germline ends came to 18 bases. This CDR3 contains 17 residues. Germline-derived CDR1 and CDR2 are SGHAT and FQNNGV. This chain's CDR3 is CASSLVQGGWTAGELFF. Written as DNA, the CDR3 is TGTGCCAGCAGCTTAGTTCAAGGGGGATGGACCGCCGGGGAGCTGTTTTTT.

The chain links TRBV18 to TRBJ2-3; TRBD1 matches 9 bases. The trim removed 2 bases at V and 3 bases at J, leaving 9 bases unmatched. Per germline, CDR1 KGHSH and CDR2 LQKENI. This CDR3 has 17 amino acids. This CDR3 reads CASSPTIYRGHTDTQYF. Written as DNA, the CDR3 is TGTGCCAGCTCACCAACTATTTACAGGGGGCATACAGATACGCAGTATTTT.

The gene calls are TRBV7-6 and TRBJ2-1; D might be TRBD2 (5 bases). Trimming stripped 9 bases from V and 6 bases from J, with 9 bases between. This CDR3 has 11 amino acids. CDR1 and CDR2 (germline): SGHVS, FNYEAQ. CDR3 residues: CASAGLNEQFF. The CDR3 DNA reads TGTGCCAGTGCGGGCCTCAATGAGCAGTTCTTC.

This clone was counted only a few times. Other DNA variants within this sample encode the same CDR3. The rearrangement joins TRBV28 to TRBJ1-1; D is unresolved. Germline assignment: CDR1 MDHEN and CDR2 SYDVKM. The CDR3 has 14 amino acids. The V end was cut by 6 bases, the J end by 0 bases, with 11 bases between. CDR3 amino acids: CASSPGALNTEAFF. The CDR3 DNA reads TGTGCCAGCAGCCCTGGAGCCCTGAACACTGAAGCTTTCTTT. The whole variable domain, filled in from reference TRBV28 and TRBJ1-1, reads DVKVTQSSRYLVKRTGEKVFLECVQDMDHENMFWYRQDPGLGLRLIYFSYDVKMKEKGDIPEGYSVSREKKERFSLILESASTNQTSMYLCASSPGALNTEAFFGQGTRLTVV.

This chain joins TRBV10-3 and TRBJ2-7; the match to TRBD2 covers 11 bases. Trimming at V came to 0 bases and at J to 1 base, leaving 11 bases not matched to a gene. This CDR3 has 19 amino acids. The germline gives CDR1 ENHRY, CDR2 SYGVKD. CDR3 DNA: TGTGCCATCAGTGAGTCAACTAGCGGGGGCCAACCGATTTCCTACGAGCAGTACTTC. Translation: CAISESTSGGQPISYEQYF.

The CDR3 DNA reads TGTGCCAGCAGCTCTCCTAGCGGGAGGGCCGGGAATGAGCAGTTCTTC. Translation: CASSSPSGRAGNEQFF. The chain joins TRBV7-6 to TRBJ2-1; 12 bases align to TRBD2. Germline loops: CDR1 SGHVS, CDR2 FNYEAQ. The CDR3 is 16 residues long. V trimming: 4 bases; J trimming: 7 bases; junction bases outside the gene matches: 8.

The rearrangement joins TRBV9 to TRBJ1-1, with D hard to call. CDR3 length equals 10 residues. Germline CDR1 and CDR2: SGDLS and YYNGEE. V lost 2 bases to trimming and J lost 9 bases, with 5 bases between them. The CDR3 region is CASSVQKAFF. In nucleotides, the CDR3 is TGTGCCAGCAGCGTTCAAAAAGCTTTCTTT.

This chain uses TRBV13 with TRBJ2-7, with 12 bases matching TRBD2. CDR1 PRHDT and CDR2 FYEKMQ come from the germline V gene (reference sequence). Trimming cost V 2 bases and J 4 bases; bases outside gene matches: 9. The CDR3 loop spans 17 amino acids. The CDR3 sequence is CASSLRSSGRAGYEQYF. CDR3 nucleotide sequence: TGTGCCAGCAGCTTACGGTCTAGCGGGAGGGCCGGGTACGAGCAGTACTTC.

The CDR3 DNA reads TGTGCCAGTAGTCCCATACAGGGAGTATCAACTGGCTACACCTTC. Amino acid sequence: CASSPIQGVSTGYTF. V usage is TRBV19 and J usage is TRBJ1-2; maybe TRBD1 (6 bases). CDR1 is LNHDA, CDR2 SQIVND, per germline (reference sequence). The CDR3 spans 15 residues. Trimming removed 5 bases from V and 7 bases from J, with 20 bases in between.

The V gene is TRBV6-5, the J gene TRBJ1-1; tentatively, D is TRBD1 (6 bases). Germline CDR1 and CDR2: MNHEY and SVGAGI. Deletions cut 6 bases from V and 8 bases from J, with 19 bases between. This CDR3 spans 14 amino acids. The CDR3 here is CASRPDSANTEAFF. The CDR3 DNA reads TGTGCCAGCAGACCGGACAGTGCCAATACCGAAGCTTTCTTT.

This clone was recorded once. The V gene is TRBV9, the J gene TRBJ1-3; no reliable D call. Per the germline V gene, CDR1 is SGDLS and CDR2 is YYNGEE. The V end lost 6 bases, the J end lost 0 bases, and 10 bases lay between the germline ends. CDR3 length equals 14 residues. The CDR3 DNA is TGTGCCAGCACCCCCGGGGACTCTGGAAACACCATATATTTT. Protein: CASTPGDSGNTIYF.